This passage covers 5 T cell receptor beta chains from one sample sequenced in a study of regulatory T cells in long-lasting Graves disease. HTBI primers from iRepertoire and Arm-PCR of CDR3 regions yielded the TCR beta libraries. Using its own MiXCR run on the multiplex PCR reads, TCRdb lists one record per CDR3 protein. The sample contains about 540,000 distinct CDR3 sequences, about 14% of which appear only once. Time point of the sample: newly diagnosed GD, antithyroid drugs for less than 3 months. The TCR library used RNA extracted from PBMCs. The same data also went into a second study, on T cells in Graves' hyperthyroidism and ophthalmopathy.

Sequenced here: peripheral blood mononuclear cells (PBMCs), sampled at new diagnosis, from a patient treated with antithyroid drugs. The receptors were sampled from a man aged 25 to 40 with Graves disease.

A single count supports this clonotype. A clone one base away is much larger, so this may be a read error. The chain couples TRBV12-3 or TRBV12-4 to TRBJ2-5; D remains unclear. The CDR3 loop spans 12 amino acids. CDR3 loop: CTSSNYGETQYF. The CDR3 coding sequence is TGTACCAGCAGTAATTATGGGGAGACCCAGTACTTC.

This clonotype was seen ten or more times. The chain uses TRBV12-3 or TRBV12-4 and TRBJ1-5; maybe TRBD1 (6 bases). The CDR3 length is 14 residues. Trimming removed 6 bases from V and 6 bases from J, with 15 bases in between. The CDR3: CASSPTGPSQPQHF. CDR3 sequence (DNA): TGTGCCAGCAGCCCTACAGGGCCGAGTCAGCCCCAGCATTTT.

Many counts were recorded for this clonotype. The CDR3: CAWSVTYYGYTF. The CDR3 nucleotides read TGTGCCTGGAGTGTAACTTACTATGGCTACACCTTC. This chain connects TRBV30 to TRBJ1-2; no reliable D call. V was clipped by 0 bases and J by 3 bases, with 5 bases between them. CDR1 and CDR2 (germline): GTSNPN, SVGIG (reference sequence). The CDR3 is 12 residues long.

This clonotype was detected many times. The chain couples TRBV20-1 to TRBJ2-1, with D tentatively TRBD2 (5 bases). Trimming stripped 2 bases from V and 6 bases from J, with 14 bases between. This CDR3 spans 14 amino acids. Germline V gene data show CDR1 as DFQATT and CDR2 as SNEGSKA (reference sequence). The CDR3 DNA reads TGCAGTGCTAGACGTATAGGGAGAGGCAATGAGCAGTTCTTC. Its protein product is CSARRIGRGNEQFF.

This clonotype was detected ten times or more. The genes are TRBV30 and TRBJ2-1, with 12 nucleotides matching TRBD2. The CDR3 loop spans 14 amino acids. Trimming took 8 bases from V and 7 from J; bases not matched to a gene: 9. Germline CDR1 and CDR2: GTSNPN and SVGIG (reference sequence). The CDR3 region has the DNA TGTGCCGCCCGACTAGCGGGAGTAAGGAATGAGCAGTTCTTC. It encodes CAARLAGVRNEQFF.